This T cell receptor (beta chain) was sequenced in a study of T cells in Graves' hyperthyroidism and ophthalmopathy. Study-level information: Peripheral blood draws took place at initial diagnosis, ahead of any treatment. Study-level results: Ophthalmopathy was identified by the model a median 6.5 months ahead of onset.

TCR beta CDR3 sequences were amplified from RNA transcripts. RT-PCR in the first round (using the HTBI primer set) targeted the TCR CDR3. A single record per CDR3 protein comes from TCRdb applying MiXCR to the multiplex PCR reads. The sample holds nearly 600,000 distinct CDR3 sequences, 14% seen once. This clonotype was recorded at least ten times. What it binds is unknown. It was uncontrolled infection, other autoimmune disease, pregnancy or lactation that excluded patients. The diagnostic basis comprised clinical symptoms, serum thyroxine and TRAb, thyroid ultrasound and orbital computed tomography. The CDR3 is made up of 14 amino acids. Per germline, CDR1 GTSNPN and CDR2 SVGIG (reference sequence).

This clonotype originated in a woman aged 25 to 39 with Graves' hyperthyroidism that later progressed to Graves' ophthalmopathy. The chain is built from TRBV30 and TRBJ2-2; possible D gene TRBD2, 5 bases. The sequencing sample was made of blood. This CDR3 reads CALTRGSNTGELFF. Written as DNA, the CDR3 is TGTGCACTAACCCGGGGATCGAACACCGGGGAGCTGTTTTTT.